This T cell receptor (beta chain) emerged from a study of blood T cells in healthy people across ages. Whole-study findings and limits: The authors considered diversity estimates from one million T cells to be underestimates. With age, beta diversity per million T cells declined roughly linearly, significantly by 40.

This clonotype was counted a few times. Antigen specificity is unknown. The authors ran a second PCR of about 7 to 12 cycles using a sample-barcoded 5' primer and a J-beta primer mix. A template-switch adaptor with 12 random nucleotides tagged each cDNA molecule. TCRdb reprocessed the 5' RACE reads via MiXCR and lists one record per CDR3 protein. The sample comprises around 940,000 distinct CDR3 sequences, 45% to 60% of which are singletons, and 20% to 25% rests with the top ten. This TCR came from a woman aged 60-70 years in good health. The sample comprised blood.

The CDR3, as DNA: TGTGCCAGCAGCTTAGCTCTGAGGTTGGAGACCCAGTACTTC. Translating it yields CASSLALRLETQYF. The rearrangement joins TRBV11-2 to TRBJ2-5; D unclear. CDR1 SGHAT and CDR2 FQNNGV come from the germline V gene. The V and J ends lost 1 base and 5 bases respectively, with 11 bases between them. The CDR3 loop spans 14 amino acids.